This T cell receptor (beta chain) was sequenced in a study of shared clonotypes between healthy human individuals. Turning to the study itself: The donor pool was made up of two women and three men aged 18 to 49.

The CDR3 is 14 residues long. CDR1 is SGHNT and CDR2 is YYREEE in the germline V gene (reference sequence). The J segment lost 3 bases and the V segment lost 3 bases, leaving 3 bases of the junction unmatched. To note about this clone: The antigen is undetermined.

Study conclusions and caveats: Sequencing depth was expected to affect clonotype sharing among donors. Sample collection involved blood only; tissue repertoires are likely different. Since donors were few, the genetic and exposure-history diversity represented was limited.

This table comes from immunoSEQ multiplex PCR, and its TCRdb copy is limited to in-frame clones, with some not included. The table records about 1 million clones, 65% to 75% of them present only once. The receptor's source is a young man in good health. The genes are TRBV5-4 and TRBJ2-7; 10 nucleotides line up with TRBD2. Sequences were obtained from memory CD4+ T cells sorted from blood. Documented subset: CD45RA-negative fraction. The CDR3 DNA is TGTGCCAGCAGCTCCAGGACTAGCGGCTACGAGCAGTACTTC. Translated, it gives CASSSRTSGYEQYF.